Below, 21 T cell receptor beta chains from the same sample are listed, as sequenced in a study of blood T cell repertoires in COVID-19. Sequenced by immunoSEQ multiplex PCR; TCRdb stores in-frame clones only, minus some. The table lists about 44,000 clones, about 89% of them singletons. Sequenced sample: peripheral blood. Source of these receptors: a man in his 70s with active COVID-19.

The genes are TRBV4-3 and TRBJ2-1; D perhaps matches TRBD2 (7 bases). Deletions cut 0 bases from V and 6 bases from J, with 12 bases between. Germline CDR1 and CDR2: LGHNA and YSLEER. The CDR3 totals 15 residues. The CDR3 spells CASSQEGGPGNEQFF. The CDR3 region has the DNA TGCGCCAGCAGCCAAGAGGGGGGGCCTGGCAATGAGCAGTTCTTC.

The chain uses TRBV6-5 and TRBJ1-6; 7 positions agree with TRBD1. The germline CDR1 and CDR2 sequences are MNHEY and SVGAGI. This CDR3 comprises 15 residues. V trimming: 2 bases; J trimming: 8 bases; junction bases outside the gene matches: 6. The CDR3 loop reads CASSYTGQLYSPLHF. CDR3 in DNA: TGTGCCAGCAGTTACACGGGACAGCTTTATTCACCCCTCCACTTT.

The gene calls are TRBV5-6 and TRBJ1-2; D gene ambiguous. Trimming pared 3 bases from V and 8 bases from J, leaving 14 bases between. Germline-derived CDR1 and CDR2 are SGHDT and YYEEEE. The CDR3 is 13 amino acids. The CDR3: CASSYYLGEGYTF. The CDR3 DNA is TGTGCCAGCAGCTACTACCTGGGTGAGGGCTACACCTTC. The full variable domain, in which reference TRBV5-6 and TRBJ1-2 provide the parts outside the CDR3, is DAGVTQSPTHLIKTRGQQVTLRCSPKSGHDTVSWYQQALGQGPQFIFQYYEEEERQRGNFPDRFSGHQFPNYSSELNVNALLLGDSALYLCASSYYLGEGYTFGSGTRLTVV.

CDR3 DNA sequence: TGTGCCAGCAGCTCACAGGGTAAGGGTCAGCCCCAGCATTTT. It yields the protein CASSSQGKGQPQHF. The chain combines TRBV9 with TRBJ1-5, with a weak D call TRBD1 (6 bases). The CDR3 covers 14 residues. Per the germline V gene, CDR1 is SGDLS and CDR2 is YYNGEE. Trimming stripped 4 bases from V and 6 bases from J, with 14 bases between.

The gene calls are TRBV2 and TRBJ2-1; D gene unclear. Germline CDR1 and CDR2: SNHLY and FYNNEI. The CDR3 totals 11 residues. V dropped 8 bases and J dropped 4 bases, with 6 bases sitting between them. CDR3 region: CASAVYNEQFF. DNA for the CDR3: TGTGCCAGCGCAGTTTACAATGAGCAGTTCTTC. The full variable domain, rest sourced from reference TRBV2 and TRBJ2-1, is EPEVTQTPSHQVTQMGQEVILRCVPISNHLYFYWYRQILGQKVEFLVSFYNNEISEKSEIFDDQFSVERPDGSNFTLKIRSTKLEDSAMYFCASAVYNEQFFGPGTRLTVL.

This chain joins TRBV7-9 and TRBJ2-7, with a weak D call TRBD1 (6 bases). Trimming took 1 base from V and 4 from J, leaving 11 bases between them. Germline CDR1 SEHNR, CDR2 FQNEAQ (reference sequence). This CDR3 spans 14 amino acids. The CDR3 sequence: CASSLVQGPYEQYF. In DNA form, the CDR3 reads TGTGCCAGCAGCTTAGTCCAGGGGCCGTACGAGCAGTACTTC.

The V call is TRBV28, the J call TRBJ2-5; a weak D match, TRBD1 (6 bases). The V gene lost 3 bases and the J gene lost 2 bases, with 13 bases spanning the gap. Germline loops: CDR1 MDHEN, CDR2 SYDVKM. The CDR3 runs to 15 residues. The CDR3 DNA is TGTGCCAGCAGTTTTTTGGGGGCGCGGCAAGAGACCCAGTACTTC. Translation: CASSFLGARQETQYF.

The chain has TRBV6-5 and TRBJ2-7; TRBD1 agrees at 7 bases. This CDR3 has 14 residues. The trim removed 5 bases at V and 4 bases at J, leaving 8 bases unmatched. Per the germline V gene, CDR1 is MNHEY and CDR2 is SVGAGI. The CDR3 bases are TGTGCCAGCAGTACTTCCGGGACAGAATACGAGCAGTACTTC. It yields the protein CASSTSGTEYEQYF.

The chain has TRBV6-6 and TRBJ2-7, with 8 bases fitting TRBD1. With 5 bases clipped from V and 2 bases from J, the junction kept 11 bases outside the gene matches. The CDR3 contains 16 residues. Per the germline V gene, CDR1 is MNHNY and CDR2 is SVGAGI (reference sequence). Here the CDR3 reads CASSRLQGVVTYEQYF. In DNA form, the CDR3 reads TGTGCCAGCAGTCGACTACAGGGGGTGGTTACCTACGAGCAGTACTTC.

V is TRBV7-9 and J is TRBJ1-6; perhaps TRBD1 as D (5 bases). This CDR3 is 14 amino acids long. Per germline, CDR1 SEHNR and CDR2 FQNEAQ (reference sequence). The V end was cut by 7 bases, the J end by 7 bases, with 14 bases between. The CDR3 DNA is TGTGCCAGCACCTATGACAGAGGAAATTCACCCCTCCACTTT. Its protein is CASTYDRGNSPLHF.

The chain employs TRBV7-2 and TRBJ2-5, with 11 bases matching TRBD2. This CDR3 is 15 amino acids long. The J segment lost 4 bases and the V segment lost 1 base, leaving 2 bases of the junction unmatched. CDR1 and CDR2 from the germline V gene are SGHTA and FQGNSA. The CDR3 sequence: CASSLGLAGGETQYF. DNA of the CDR3: TGTGCCAGCAGCTTAGGTCTAGCGGGAGGAGAGACCCAGTACTTC.

The rearrangement joins TRBV6-1 to TRBJ1-4; 7 bases agree with TRBD1. V shed 0 bases and J 0 bases; nucleotides not matched to a gene: 10. The germline gives CDR1 MNHNS, CDR2 SASEGT. This CDR3 contains 19 residues. The CDR3 nucleotides read TGTGCCAGCAGTGAAGCGCTGGGACAGACAATTGCAACTAATGAAAAACTGTTTTTT. It encodes CASSEALGQTIATNEKLFF.

This chain connects TRBV19 to TRBJ1-5, with D perhaps TRBD1 (5 bases). Trimming took 8 bases from V and 0 from J, leaving 14 bases between them. The CDR3 spans 15 residues. In germline, CDR1 is LNHDA, CDR2 SQIVND (reference sequence). As DNA, the CDR3 is TGTGCCAGTGGGGTGACAGTCCATAGCAATCAGCCCCAGCATTTT. Its translation is CASGVTVHSNQPQHF.

The V gene is TRBV27, the J gene TRBJ2-3; 8 positions agree with TRBD2. The trim removed 4 bases at V and 3 bases at J, leaving 3 bases unmatched. The CDR3 has 14 amino acids. CDR1 and CDR2 from the germline V gene are MNHEY and SMNVEV (reference sequence). The CDR3 loop reads CASSWTSRTDTQYF. In nucleotides, the CDR3 is TGTGCCAGCAGTTGGACTAGCCGGACAGATACGCAGTATTTT.

This clone is labeled as medium-sized. The V gene is TRBV5-1, the J gene TRBJ1-6; 7 bases match TRBD1. The germline V gene has CDR1 SGHRS and CDR2 YFSETQ. CDR3 size: 14 residues. The V segment lost 4 bases and the J segment 6 bases; nucleotides outside the gene matches: 4. This CDR3 reads CASSADRVNSPLHF. Written as DNA, the CDR3 is TGCGCCAGCAGCGCCGACAGGGTTAATTCACCCCTCCACTTT.

This clone was counted a single time. V gene TRBV28 combines with J gene TRBJ2-1; D unclear. The CDR3 consists of 15 residues. Germline V CDR1 and CDR2: MDHEN, SYDVKM. Deletions cut 3 bases from V and 0 bases from J, with 9 bases between. The CDR3 region has the DNA TGTGCCAGCAGTTTGATCGGTGGCTCCTACAATGAGCAGTTCTTC. It specifies CASSLIGGSYNEQFF.

The V and J genes are TRBV7-9 and TRBJ2-1, with D unclear. Trimming shortened V by 0 bases and J by 5 bases, and 5 bases separated the two germline ends. The CDR3 loop spans 13 amino acids. Germline-derived CDR1 and CDR2 are SEHNR and FQNEAQ (reference sequence). For the CDR3, the DNA is TGTGCCAGCAGCTTAGCACAGCACAATGAGCAGTTCTTC. It is translated as CASSLAQHNEQFF.

The V and J genes are TRBV7-9 and TRBJ1-6; 8 bases line up with TRBD1. This CDR3 has 15 amino acids. V trimming: 5 bases; J trimming: 6 bases; junction bases outside the gene matches: 6. Germline CDR1 and CDR2: SEHNR and FQNEAQ (reference sequence). DNA of the CDR3: TGTGCCAGCAGCACTCGGACAGGGAGTAATTCACCCCTCCACTTT. It yields the protein CASSTRTGSNSPLHF.

This chain joins TRBV18 and TRBJ2-4, with 7 bases identical to TRBD2. This CDR3 spans 15 amino acids. Trimming removed 4 bases from V and 0 bases from J; junction bases left unmatched: 3. Germline lookup yields CDR1 KGHSH and CDR2 LQKENI. The CDR3 nucleotides read TGTGCCAGCTCACAATGGGGGGGAGCCAAAAACATTCAGTACTTC. Its protein is CASSQWGGAKNIQYF.

The V gene is TRBV7-6, the J gene TRBJ1-2; D uncertain. The CDR3 is 15 amino acids. The germline V gene encodes CDR1 SGHVS and CDR2 FNYEAQ. The V end lost 5 bases, the J end lost 8 bases, and 21 bases lay between the germline ends. CDR3 sequence reads: CASSLRSSGGSGYTF. In DNA, the CDR3 is TGTGCCAGCAGCCTGAGGAGCTCAGGAGGCTCAGGCTACACCTTC.

The chain couples TRBV2 to TRBJ2-1; a weak D match, TRBD1 (6 bases). Germline CDR1 is SNHLY and CDR2 is FYNNEI. V was trimmed by 3 bases and J by 13 bases, leaving 19 bases between them. The CDR3 totals 14 residues. The CDR3 sequence: CASSEQGTRWGQFF. The CDR3 DNA reads as TGTGCCAGCAGTGAGCAGGGGACACGGTGGGGTCAGTTCTTC. Variable domain in full (rest from reference TRBV2 and TRBJ2-1): EPEVTQTPSHQVTQMGQEVILRCVPISNHLYFYWYRQILGQKVEFLVSFYNNEISEKSEIFDDQFSVERPDGSNFTLKIRSTKLEDSAMYFCASSEQGTRWGQFFGPGTRLTVL.